The entry below describes one T cell receptor beta chain. Its antigen is undetermined. J gave up 3 bases and V 6 bases, and 4 bases lay outside the gene matches. Germline loops: CDR1 MNHEY, CDR2 SVGAGI. This CDR3 has 14 residues. Sequencing used immunoSEQ multiplex PCR; TCRdb keeps in-frame clones, though not all of them. The sample consists of over 70,000 clones, 85% to 90% of them appearing once. This record comes from a study of T cell responses to AZD1222 COVID-19 vaccine. Study-level results: The donor cohort was predominantly white British with a female majority, and clonal diversity may have been underestimated.

The chain is built from TRBV6-5 and TRBJ1-4, with 7 bases lining up with TRBD1. The TCR originated in an adult who received the AZD1222 COVID-19 vaccine. This material consisted of peripheral blood, taken 28 days after the second AZD1222 dose. DNA of the CDR3: TGTGCCAGCAGCCAGGGGGGGGCTAATGAAAAACTGTTTTTT. Its protein is CASSQGGANEKLFF.